This T cell receptor beta chain came from a study of shared clonotypes between healthy human individuals. The wider study: Donors consisted of two women and a few men between 18 and 49. Per donor, three plates held CD4 naive cells, three held CD4 memory, two held CD8 naive and one held CD8 memory.

Data came from immunoSEQ multiplex PCR; TCRdb stores just in-frame clones and leaves some out. The table includes some 2,100,000 clones, about 92% detected once. Deletions cut 2 bases from V and 3 bases from J, with 9 bases between. Per the germline V gene, CDR1 is SGHDT and CDR2 is YYEEEE. This CDR3 region has 13 residues. Naive CD8 cells comprised CD45RO-negative, CCR7-positively selected cells, excluding terminally differentiated effector memory CD45RA+ cells. The rearrangement uses TRBV5-6 and TRBJ2-7; tentatively, D is TRBD2 (5 bases). What was sequenced was naive CD8+ T cells from PBMCs. The sequence was collected from a man younger than 35 in good health. Some clones in this sample may be carry-over from other donors' samples. For the CDR3, the DNA is TGTGCCAGCAGCTTTACGGGATTCTACGAGCAGTACTTC. Translation gives CASSFTGFYEQYF. Using reference TRBV5-6 and TRBJ2-7 for the parts outside the CDR3, the full variable domain is DAGVTQSPTHLIKTRGQQVTLRCSPKSGHDTVSWYQQALGQGPQFIFQYYEEEERQRGNFPDRFSGHQFPNYSSELNVNALLLGDSALYLCASSFTGFYEQYFGPGTRLTVT.